What follows is one TCR beta chain and its context. Its antigen is unknown. The germline gives CDR1 SGDLS, CDR2 YYNGEE. V lost 0 bases to trimming and J lost 4 bases, with 11 bases between them. This CDR3 region has 14 residues. The sample originates from a study of PD-1 blockade in mismatch repair-deficient tumors. Across the study: All were previously treated, progressing patients with 12 mismatch repair-deficient cancer types.

Clones were sequenced by immunoSEQ multiplex PCR, and TCRdb holds only the in-frame ones, with some missing. The sample contains 30,000 to 35,000 clones, more than 70% of which appear only once. Whole-study findings and limits: Tumor-resident clones, often absent from pretreatment blood, expanded after pembrolizumab and then contracted.

The rearrangement links TRBV9 to TRBJ2-7; D ambiguous. The clonotype originates from an adult with mismatch repair-deficient cancer. The sample was PBMCs, taken around 6 weeks after starting pembrolizumab. CDR3 in amino acids: CASSVGHKEYEQYF. For the CDR3, the DNA is TGTGCCAGCAGCGTAGGGCATAAGGAGTACGAGCAGTACTTC.